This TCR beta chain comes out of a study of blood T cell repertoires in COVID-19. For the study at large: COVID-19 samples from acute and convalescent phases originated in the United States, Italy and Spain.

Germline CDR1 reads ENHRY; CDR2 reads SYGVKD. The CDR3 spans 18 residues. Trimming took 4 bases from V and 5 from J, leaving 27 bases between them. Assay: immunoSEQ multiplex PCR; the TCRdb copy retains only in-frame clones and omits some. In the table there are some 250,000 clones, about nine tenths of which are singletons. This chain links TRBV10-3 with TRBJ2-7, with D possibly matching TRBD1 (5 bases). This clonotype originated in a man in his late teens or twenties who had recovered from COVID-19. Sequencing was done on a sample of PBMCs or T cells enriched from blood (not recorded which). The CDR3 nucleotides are TGTGCCATCAGTGCCCCGCCCAGGGTGGTAGCTAACCCTAACGAGCAGTACTTC. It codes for CAISAPPRVVANPNEQYF.